These 12 T cell receptor beta chains were all obtained from the same sample, sequenced in a study of PD-L1 blockade in urothelial cancer. Produced via immunoSEQ multiplex PCR; TCRdb's table is partial and in-frame only. The sample lists tens of thousands of clones; roughly 84% were seen once. Time point indicated: pretreatment peripheral blood. Sample: PBMCs, taken around atezolizumab (anti-PD-L1) treatment. Receptor source: a woman in her seventies with urothelial cancer.

This clone was picked up one time. As DNA, the CDR3 is TGTGCCAGCAGCGTAGGCGGGACTGGGGCCAACGTCCTGACTTTC. Its protein product is CASSVGGTGANVLTF. V gene TRBV9 combines with J gene TRBJ2-6; TRBD2 is a possible D gene (6 bases). The length of the CDR3 is 15 residues. Germline V gene data show CDR1 as SGDLS and CDR2 as YYNGEE. Deletions cut 0 bases from V and 2 bases from J, with 6 bases between.

Details on this clone: The junction differs from germline at one of its ends, possibly a read error. The V and J genes are TRBV13 and TRBJ1-1; tentatively, D is TRBD1 (5 bases). Germline CDR1 reads PRHDT; CDR2 reads FYEKMQ (reference sequence). CDR3 length: 16 amino acids. CDR3 residues: CASSRWIQAMNAEAFF. The CDR3 DNA sequence: TGTGCCAGCAGCCGCTGGATACAGGCGATGAACGCTGAAGCTTTCTTT.

The chain joins TRBV4-1 to TRBJ2-7; a possible D gene is TRBD2 (6 bases). V was trimmed by 4 bases and J by 5 bases, leaving 18 bases between them. Germline assignment: CDR1 MGHRA and CDR2 YSYEKL. This CDR3 is built from 15 residues. This CDR3 reads CASSLLSGEWDEQYF. CDR3 DNA sequence: TGCGCCAGCAGCCTATTGTCGGGAGAGTGGGACGAGCAGTACTTC.

This clone was found a few times. The chain carries TRBV5-1 and TRBJ1-1; D may be TRBD1 (5 bases). Germline lookup yields CDR1 SGHRS and CDR2 YFSETQ. This CDR3 has 15 amino acids. V was clipped by 4 bases and J by 3 bases, with 16 bases between them. The CDR3 bases are TGCGCCAGCAGCCCGTTCGTCGGGGGTGACACTGAAGCTTTCTTT. This gives the protein CASSPFVGGDTEAFF.

This clone appeared a few times. In DNA form, the CDR3 reads TGTGCCAGCAGTTACGTCGGTTCTAATGAAAAACTGTTTTTT. As protein: CASSYVGSNEKLFF. V gene TRBV6-6 combines with J gene TRBJ1-4; D call uncertain. In germline, CDR1 is MNHNY, CDR2 SVGAGI (reference sequence). V was shortened by 2 bases and J by 3 bases, with 7 bases between the two germline ends. This CDR3 is built from 14 residues.

CDR3 sequence reads: CASSRDRAVDGYTF. The CDR3 coding sequence is TGTGCCAGCAGTCGAGACAGGGCGGTTGATGGCTACACCTTC. This chain links TRBV2 with TRBJ1-2; 7 bases match TRBD1. The CDR3 consists of 14 residues. With 5 bases clipped from V and 6 bases from J, the junction kept 9 bases outside the gene matches. CDR1 is SNHLY and CDR2 is FYNNEI in the germline V gene.

This chain links TRBV2 with TRBJ2-7; D not resolved. The CDR3 spans 15 residues. The V gene lost 0 bases and the J gene lost 3 bases, with 12 bases spanning the gap. Germline-derived CDR1 and CDR2 are SNHLY and FYNNEI. The CDR3, as DNA: TGTGCCAGCAGTGAAGCGCTTCATGGCGGCTACGAGCAGTACTTC. This sequence encodes CASSEALHGGYEQYF.

V is TRBV7-9 and J is TRBJ2-5; D remains unclear. This CDR3 contains 13 residues. Trimming shortened V by 5 bases and J by 5 bases, and 12 bases separated the two germline ends. Germline CDR1 SEHNR, CDR2 FQNEAQ (reference sequence). CDR3 region: CASSPSPRETQYF. The CDR3 region has the DNA TGTGCCAGCAGCCCCAGTCCCCGCGAGACCCAGTACTTC. Drawing the rest from reference TRBV7-9 and TRBJ2-5, the complete variable domain is DTGVSQNPRHKITKRGQNVTFRCDPISEHNRLYWYRQTLGQGPEFLTYFQNEAQLEKSRLLSDRFSAERPKGSFSTLEIQRTEQGDSAMYLCASSPSPRETQYFGPGTRLLVL.

The chain combines TRBV5-6 with TRBJ2-1; 7 nucleotides line up with TRBD2. CDR3 length: 18 amino acids. V dropped 4 bases and J dropped 1; count of bases not matched to a gene: 14. Germline V gene data show CDR1 as SGHDT and CDR2 as YYEEEE. CDR3 DNA sequence: TGTGCCAGCAGCCTGCCCCGGGGGGACCTACTATCCTACAATGAGCAGTTCTTC. Protein sequence: CASSLPRGDLLSYNEQFF.

V usage is TRBV7-2 and J usage is TRBJ2-6; TRBD1 aligns across 11 bases. CDR3 size: 19 residues. V lost 5 bases, J lost 1 base, and 10 bases stayed unmatched. From germline, CDR1 is SGHTA and CDR2 FQGNSA. The CDR3 protein is CASSPSSDRGRSGANVLTF. In DNA form, the CDR3 reads TGTGCCAGCAGCCCATCTTCGGACAGGGGGCGTTCTGGGGCCAACGTCCTGACTTTC.

CDR3 nucleotides: TGTGCCAGCAGTGAAGGAGGATATAGCAATCAGCCCCAGCATTTT. Translating it yields CASSEGGYSNQPQHF. The chain couples TRBV25-1 to TRBJ1-5; D is uncertain. V lost 2 bases to trimming and J lost 0 bases, with 8 bases between them. Germline CDR1 is MGHDK and CDR2 is SYGVNS. The CDR3 extends over 15 amino acids.

V usage is TRBV19 and J usage is TRBJ2-5; 7 bases agree with TRBD1. V lost 4 bases, J lost 5 bases, and 7 bases stayed unmatched. The length of the CDR3 is 14 residues. CDR1 and CDR2 from the germline V gene are LNHDA and SQIVND (reference sequence). Here the CDR3 reads CASSTQGSAETQYF. The CDR3 DNA reads TGTGCCAGTAGTACACAGGGGTCGGCGGAGACCCAGTACTTC.